The 19 T cell receptor beta chains listed next were all sequenced from one sample in a study of cytomegalovirus exposure and HLA in healthy donors. The PCR ran on 60 Vbeta and 13 Jbeta primers. This table comes from immunoSEQ multiplex PCR, and its TCRdb copy is limited to in-frame clones, with some not included. This table has around 130,000 clones, around 70% appearing once. Source material: PBMCs. All receptors derive from a human donor in good health.

The chain uses TRBV9 and TRBJ1-5; D is uncertain. The CDR3 runs 15 residues. V lost 4 bases, J lost 4 bases, and 15 bases lay in between. Germline V lookup: CDR1 SGDLS, CDR2 YYNGEE. CDR3 nucleotides: TGTGCCAGCAGCCTAGAACCTACAGCAAATCAGCCCCAGCATTTT. This translates into CASSLEPTANQPQHF.

Regarding this clone: The junction departs from the called germline gene at one end, perhaps through a read error. The chain employs TRBV7-9 and TRBJ2-5, with TRBD2 as a possible D gene (6 bases). Germline loops: CDR1 SEHNR, CDR2 FQNEAQ (reference sequence). The CDR3 has 15 residues. Here the CDR3 reads CSSSPEGGGQETQYF. Here the CDR3 DNA reads TGTTCCAGCAGCCCGGAGGGAGGAGGGCAAGAGACCCAGTACTTC.

The chain has TRBV5-6 and TRBJ1-3, with D possibly matching TRBD1 (6 bases). Germline CDR1 SGHDT, CDR2 YYEEEE. V lost 0 bases and J lost 0, with 7 bases in between. This CDR3 has 15 residues. In DNA, the CDR3 is TGTGCCAGCAGCTTGGGACAGGTCTCTGGAAACACCATATATTTT. Its protein is CASSLGQVSGNTIYF.

The rearrangement links TRBV27 to TRBJ2-1, with D possibly being TRBD2 (5 bases). CDR1 and CDR2 (germline): MNHEY, SMNVEV (reference sequence). The V end lost 2 bases, the J end lost 13 bases, and 27 bases lay between the germline ends. This CDR3 contains 17 residues. CDR3 sequence reads: CASSLKAFGSSYIPQFF. The CDR3 nucleotides are TGTGCCAGCAGTTTAAAGGCGTTTGGGAGCTCCTACATCCCCCAGTTCTTC.

V usage is TRBV19 and J usage is TRBJ2-2; TRBD2 might be the D (7 bases). Trimming removed 7 bases from V and 4 bases from J, with 25 bases in between. The germline V gene has CDR1 LNHDA and CDR2 SQIVND (reference sequence). CDR3 length equals 18 residues. The chain's CDR3 is CASTRRGRLAQGTGELFF. The DNA for the CDR3 is TGTGCCAGTACCCGGAGGGGGAGACTAGCCCAGGGCACCGGGGAGCTGTTTTTT.

The chain carries TRBV9 and TRBJ2-3, with 15 bases matching TRBD2. Losses at the gene ends were 0 bases for V and 1 base for J; bases not matched to a gene: 3. CDR3 length: 18 residues. Germline assignment: CDR1 SGDLS and CDR2 YYNGEE. The chain's CDR3 is CASSVGRTSGGGTDTQYF. The CDR3 DNA reads as TGTGCCAGCAGCGTAGGGAGGACTAGCGGGGGGGGCACAGATACGCAGTATTTT.

This clone was found a few times. CDR3 amino acids: CATSRDRTGSSQPQHF. CDR3 DNA sequence: TGTGCCACCAGCAGAGATCGGACAGGATCGAGTCAGCCCCAGCATTTT. This chain uses TRBV15 with TRBJ1-5; 7 positions match TRBD1. Per germline, CDR1 LNHNV and CDR2 YYDKDF (reference sequence). The CDR3 totals 16 residues. J lost 6 bases, V lost 0 bases, and 8 bases had no gene match.

This clone was recorded a few times. The chain combines TRBV27 with TRBJ2-3; 7 bases are a match to TRBD2. The J segment lost 2 bases and the V segment lost 5 bases, leaving 10 bases of the junction unmatched. Germline lookup yields CDR1 MNHEY and CDR2 SMNVEV (reference sequence). The CDR3 has 16 residues. Here the CDR3 DNA reads TGTGCCAGCAGTATCTTCGGGGCGGGAGTCACAGATACGCAGTATTTT. This encodes CASSIFGAGVTDTQYF.

J is TRBJ2-3 and V is TRBV7-9; the D gene is possibly TRBD2 (5 bases). Germline V gives CDR1 SEHNR, CDR2 FQNEAQ (reference sequence). The V end was cut by 1 base, the J end by 1 base, with 12 bases between. This CDR3 contains 16 residues. The CDR3 loop is CASSLGVPGGTDTQYF. The DNA for the CDR3 is TGTGCCAGCAGCTTAGGGGTGCCCGGGGGCACAGATACGCAGTATTTT.

In its sample, this clone was seen a few times. The chain links TRBV11-1 to TRBJ1-1; 8 nucleotides align to TRBD1. The trim removed 5 bases at V and 4 bases at J, leaving 9 bases unmatched. Germline-derived CDR1 and CDR2 are SGHAT and FQDESV (reference sequence). The CDR3 runs to 15 residues. CDR3 loop: CASSPGQGYTTEAFF. The CDR3 DNA reads as TGTGCCAGCAGCCCCGGACAGGGCTACACCACTGAAGCTTTCTTT.

The rearrangement joins TRBV6-1 to TRBJ1-1, with D maybe TRBD1 (6 bases). The CDR3 consists of 15 residues. In germline, CDR1 is MNHNS, CDR2 SASEGT. Trimming removed 6 bases at V and 0 bases at J, with 14 bases between. The CDR3 nucleotides are TGTGCCAGCAGAACCCCCAACAGGGTGAACACTGAAGCTTTCTTT. Translation: CASRTPNRVNTEAFF.

This clone is a singleton in its sample. The V call is TRBV15, the J call TRBJ2-7; TRBD1 might be the D (6 bases). CDR1 and CDR2 (germline): LNHNV, YYDKDF (reference sequence). This CDR3 region has 17 residues. The V end was cut by 0 bases, the J end by 2 bases, with 17 bases between. The DNA for the CDR3 is TGTGCCACCAGCAGAGATGCCCAGACAGGCCATCCCTACGAGCAGTACTTC. As protein: CATSRDAQTGHPYEQYF.

The sample holds a few counts of this clone. The CDR3 bases are TGTGCCAGCAGCTCGAGAGCGGGAGGGCCGGGGTACGAGCAGTACTTC. This translates into CASSSRAGGPGYEQYF. The rearrangement joins TRBV7-9 to TRBJ2-7; the match to TRBD2 covers 10 bases. The CDR3 totals 16 residues. Germline V gene data show CDR1 as SEHNR and CDR2 as FQNEAQ (reference sequence). V shed 4 bases, J shed 4 bases, and the junction held 10 bases outside the gene matches.

This chain connects TRBV6-1 to TRBJ2-7, with 13 bases identical to TRBD2. V shed 2 bases and J 4 bases; nucleotides not matched to a gene: 11. The CDR3 has 18 residues. Germline V gene sequence: CDR1 MNHNS, CDR2 SASEGT. The CDR3 bases are TGTGCCAGCAGTGAACGCCCCCGACTAGCGGGGGGTGGGTACGAGCAGTACTTC. This sequence encodes CASSERPRLAGGGYEQYF.

This rearrangement joins TRBV19 to TRBJ1-2; tentatively, D is TRBD1 (5 bases). Trimming left V 3 bases short and J 6 bases short, with 14 bases between. The CDR3 contains 14 residues. The germline CDR1 and CDR2 sequences are LNHDA and SQIVND (reference sequence). The CDR3 DNA follows: TGTGCCAGTAGTATCCTGGAAGGGGTACATGGCTACACCTTC. Amino acids: CASSILEGVHGYTF.

The gene calls are TRBV28 and TRBJ2-1, with TRBD2 matching over 11 bases. The junction had 10 bases not matched to a gene; V was cut back by 2 bases and J by 7 bases. Germline values: CDR1 MDHEN, CDR2 SYDVKM. The CDR3 totals 17 residues. The DNA for the CDR3 is TGTGCCAGCAGTTTAGACAAACTAGCGGGGGAAGTTAATGAGCAGTTCTTC. Protein product: CASSLDKLAGEVNEQFF. Full variable domain (missing parts from reference TRBV28 and TRBJ2-1): DVKVTQSSRYLVKRTGEKVFLECVQDMDHENMFWYRQDPGLGLRLIYFSYDVKMKEKGDIPEGYSVSREKKERFSLILESASTNQTSMYLCASSLDKLAGEVNEQFFGPGTRLTVL.

The chain combines TRBV11-3 with TRBJ2-2, with 9 bases that match TRBD1. V lost 5 bases, J lost 3 bases, and 10 bases stayed unmatched. CDR3 size: 17 residues. Germline V lookup: CDR1 SGHNT, CDR2 YENEEA. The DNA of the CDR3 is TGTGCCAGCAGCCCAGGGCCCCGGACAGGGGACACCGGGGAGCTGTTTTTT. Amino acids: CASSPGPRTGDTGELFF.

The J gene is TRBJ2-1, the V gene TRBV7-9; 10 nucleotides align to TRBD2. CDR3 length equals 15 residues. CDR1 SEHNR and CDR2 FQNEAQ come from the germline V gene (reference sequence). J was trimmed by 10 bases and V by 5 bases; bases with no gene match: 11. The CDR3 sequence is CASSNTGTSVTEQFF. Written as DNA, the CDR3 is TGTGCCAGCAGCAATACCGGGACTAGCGTTACAGAGCAGTTCTTC.

The chain carries TRBV13 and TRBJ2-7, with 12 nucleotides matching TRBD2. CDR3 length: 15 amino acids. Germline trimming cut 5 bases from V and 7 bases from J; bases unmatched to any gene: 9. Germline assignment: CDR1 PRHDT and CDR2 FYEKMQ (reference sequence). The CDR3 nucleotides are TGTGCCAGCAGCCGGAGACTAGCGGGAGAGGGAGAGCAGTACTTC. Encoded protein: CASSRRLAGEGEQYF. Full variable domain (missing parts from reference TRBV13 and TRBJ2-7): AAGVIQSPRHLIKEKRETATLKCYPIPRHDTVYWYQQGPGQDPQFLISFYEKMQSDKGSIPDRFSAQQFSDYHSELNMSSLELGDSALYFCASSRRLAGEGEQYFGPGTRLTVT.